This TCR beta chain stems from a study of blood T cell repertoires in COVID-19. About the research overall: Nucleic acid was either cDNA or gDNA, and it came from T cells, B-cell-depleted T cells, or PBMCs.

Two negative PCRs, clearance, or symptom resolution were required of recovered Cohort 3 donors. V lost 1 base and J lost 6, with 16 bases in between. Germline CDR1 LGHNA, CDR2 YNFKEQ. The CDR3 is 15 residues long. Some clones are missing from TCRdb's copy, which holds only in-frame ones; the method was immunoSEQ multiplex PCR. The profile shows approximately 210,000 clones, approximately 80% of them singletons. This clonotype was obtained from a man aged 35-49 years who had recovered from COVID-19. Sequencing input: PBMCs or T cells enriched from blood (not recorded which). The V gene is TRBV4-2, the J gene TRBJ2-7; D may be TRBD2 (5 bases). CDR3 in amino acids: CASSQGRSTGTEQYF. The DNA of the CDR3 is TGTGCCAGCAGCCAAGGGCGGTCAACGGGAACCGAGCAGTACTTC.